The clone carrying this T cell receptor beta chain appeared many times. Its antigen remains unknown. This record belongs to a study of blood T cells in healthy people across ages. Study results and limitations: Changes in expanded clonotypes were possibly confounded, as the CMV status of donors was unknown.

CDR1 is SNHLY, CDR2 FYNNEI, per germline. Trimming pared 2 bases from V and 5 bases from J, leaving 0 bases between. This CDR3 is 10 amino acids long. Each donor was a healthy Caucasian individual from Russia, aged roughly 6 to 100. Then a second PCR, running roughly 6 to 11 cycles, was carried out with a sample-barcoded 5' primer and a J-beta primer mix. TCRdb re-derived calls from the 5' RACE reads in MiXCR, one entry per CDR3 protein. The sample contains fewer than 2,000,000 distinct CDR3 sequences, about 35% of which appear only once. The chain combines TRBV2 with TRBJ1-2; no firm D call. This clonotype was sampled from a woman aged 25 to 45 in good health. Specimen: blood. DNA of the CDR3: TGTGCCAGCAGTGAATATGGCTACACCTTC. It yields the protein CASSEYGYTF.